This T cell receptor (beta chain) was retrieved from a study of Ad26.COV2.S vaccination and SARS-CoV-2 variants. Treatment specified: 15 to 20 received Ad26.COV2.S at low or high dose, single or two shots; five or six received placebo; per-sample allocation not given. Each sample was drawn 63 days after the first injection (of vaccine or placebo). Clones were sequenced by immunoSEQ multiplex PCR, and TCRdb holds only the in-frame ones, with some missing. The top ten clones hold approximately 4% of a sample with a few hundred thousand clones, approximately 90% of them seen once. V lost 1 base, J lost 1 base, and 13 bases lay in between. This CDR3 has 16 amino acids. Germline V lookup: CDR1 SGHAT, CDR2 FQNNGV.

The gene calls are TRBV11-2 and TRBJ1-1; D unclear. Sequences were derived from peripheral blood, sampled in a trial of Ad26.COV2.S vaccine versus placebo. This receptor was taken from a person aged 18-60 years who received the Ad26.COV2.S COVID-19 vaccine or a placebo. CDR3 DNA sequence: TGTGCCAGCAGCTTAGCCCCAGGAAACAGGAACACTGAAGCTTTCTTT. Its translation: CASSLAPGNRNTEAFF.